These 11 T cell receptor beta chains were sequenced from one sample in a study of OX40 agonist ivuxolimab in advanced cancers. Libraries were prepared by immunoSEQ multiplex PCR; TCRdb keeps only in-frame clonotypes and omits some of them. The sample records 82,000 or so clones, about 85% being singletons. The sample consisted of CD4+ or CD8+ T cells sorted from blood, taken in a trial of the OX40 agonist ivuxolimab. Receptor source: an adult with an advanced solid tumor such as melanoma, head and neck, liver or kidney cancer.

This clone was seen a few times. The chain links TRBV27 to TRBJ1-5; D remains unclear. The V and J ends lost 10 bases and 11 bases respectively, with 9 bases between them. CDR1 and CDR2 from the germline V gene are MNHEY and SMNVEV (reference sequence). This CDR3 has 9 amino acids. The CDR3 protein is CATPLAQHF. CDR3 in DNA: TGTGCCACCCCACTAGCCCAGCATTTT.

The table lists this clone with a few counts. The chain combines TRBV6-1 with TRBJ1-2; no clear D. The CDR3 spans 14 residues. Germline-derived CDR1 and CDR2 are MNHNS and SASEGT. The V gene lost 5 bases and the J gene lost 6 bases, with 16 bases spanning the gap. CDR3 DNA: TGTGCCAGCAGTTTTCTATTGGCGGGGAATGGCTACACCTTC. This gives the protein CASSFLLAGNGYTF.

The rearrangement links TRBV5-4 to TRBJ2-2; TRBD1 agrees at 8 bases. J gave up 6 bases and V 5 bases, and 12 bases lay outside the gene matches. The V gene's germline CDR1 is SGHNT and CDR2 YYREEE (reference sequence). The CDR3 is 16 residues long. In nucleotides, the CDR3 is TGTGCCAGCAGAGAGCCCGGACAGGGTTTTTCCGGGGAGCTGTTTTTT. Residues: CASREPGQGFSGELFF.

The chain joins TRBV5-5 to TRBJ2-6; no clear D. The CDR3 covers 13 residues. Germline V gives CDR1 SGHKS, CDR2 YYEKEE (reference sequence). Trimming pared 6 bases from V and 0 bases from J, leaving 4 bases between. The CDR3 protein is CASTHSGANVLTF. The CDR3, as DNA: TGTGCCAGCACCCACTCTGGGGCCAACGTCCTGACTTTC. Drawing the rest from reference TRBV5-5 and TRBJ2-6, the complete variable domain is DAGVTQSPTHLIKTRGQQVTLRCSPISGHKSVSWYQQVLGQGPQFIFQYYEKEERGRGNFPDRFSARQFPNYSSELNVNALLLGDSALYLCASTHSGANVLTFGAGSRLTVL.

The rearrangement links TRBV6-5 to TRBJ1-2, with TRBD1 matching over 7 bases. The junction had 9 bases not matched to a gene; V was cut back by 5 bases and J by 6 bases. The CDR3 consists of 14 residues. Looked up from germline, CDR1 is MNHEY and CDR2 is SVGAGI. In DNA form, the CDR3 reads TGTGCCAGCAGTCTTTTACAGGGGAGGAATGGCTACACCTTC. Amino acid sequence: CASSLLQGRNGYTF.

The chain employs TRBV5-1 and TRBJ2-3, with D hard to call. Per germline, CDR1 SGHRS and CDR2 YFSETQ. The CDR3 extends over 15 amino acids. Trimming shortened V by 0 bases and J by 6 bases, and 14 bases separated the two germline ends. Here the CDR3 DNA reads TGCGCCAGCAGCTTGGCTGCGCGGACGACGGATACGCAGTATTTT. It translates to CASSLAARTTDTQYF.

V and J are TRBV28 and TRBJ2-3; weak D call: TRBD2 (7 bases). There are 16 residues in the CDR3. Germline loops: CDR1 MDHEN, CDR2 SYDVKM. V was pared by 5 bases and J by 0 bases, with 15 bases between. The CDR3 loop reads CASSSPRGASTDTQYF. In DNA, the CDR3 is TGTGCCAGCAGTAGCCCCCGGGGGGCTAGCACAGATACGCAGTATTTT.

The chain couples TRBV28 to TRBJ1-1, with D possibly matching TRBD1 (6 bases). In germline, CDR1 is MDHEN, CDR2 SYDVKM. With 5 bases removed from V and 8 bases from J, the gap between germline ends came to 21 bases. The CDR3 extends over 15 amino acids. In DNA form, the CDR3 reads TGTGCCAGCAGTGCTCATTTACAGGGCGGACCCGAAGCTTTCTTT. This gives the protein CASSAHLQGGPEAFF. Full variable domain (missing parts from reference TRBV28 and TRBJ1-1): DVKVTQSSRYLVKRTGEKVFLECVQDMDHENMFWYRQDPGLGLRLIYFSYDVKMKEKGDIPEGYSVSREKKERFSLILESASTNQTSMYLCASSAHLQGGPEAFFGQGTRLTVV.

This clone was seen a single time. The rearrangement joins TRBV28 to TRBJ2-1, with 7 bases that match TRBD2. Germline V gene lookup returns CDR1 MDHEN and CDR2 SYDVKM. This CDR3 has 12 amino acids. Trimming removed 4 bases from V and 7 bases from J; junction bases left unmatched: 1. In DNA, the CDR3 is TGTGCCAGCAGTTCGGGACTAAATGAGCAGTTCTTC. Translation gives CASSSGLNEQFF.

The chain uses TRBV5-4 and TRBJ1-1, with D perhaps matching TRBD1 (5 bases). V gave up 1 base and J gave up 5 bases, with 12 bases separating them. CDR1 and CDR2 (germline): SGHNT, YYREEE (reference sequence). CDR3 length: 14 residues. As DNA, the CDR3 is TGTGCCAGCAGCTTGCTGGGGGTAAGGACTGAAGCTTTCTTT. It codes for CASSLLGVRTEAFF.

The chain couples TRBV7-2 to TRBJ2-2; D tentatively fits TRBD1 or TRBD2 (5 bases each). Germline V gives CDR1 SGHTA, CDR2 FQGNSA. CDR3 length equals 13 residues. V lost 6 bases to trimming and J lost 7 bases, with 12 bases between them. The CDR3 DNA sequence: TGTGCCAGCAGACTCGGGACCGGCGGGGAGCTGTTTTTT. Protein product: CASRLGTGGELFF.